Below are 8 T cell receptor beta chains sequenced from a single sample in a study of beta chain features in type 1 diabetes. The study's findings and limits: For Type 1 diabetes patients, all four CD4+ subsets carried TCRB CDR3s that were moderately but significantly shorter.

Since all of the isolated RNA was reverse transcribed, expressed TCRB transcripts were what got sequenced. Libraries were prepared by immunoSEQ multiplex PCR; TCRdb keeps only in-frame clonotypes and omits some of them. The repertoire has hundreds of thousands of clones, 13% of them found once; the top ten carry 0.02% to 0.025%. These TCRs are of unknown antigen specificity. Sequencing was performed on naive CD4+ T cells from blood. These receptors were taken from a man between 18 and 29 years old with type 1 diabetes.

J is TRBJ1-1 and V is TRBV6-5; D is undetermined. Germline lookup yields CDR1 MNHEY and CDR2 SVGAGI. Trimming pared 6 bases from V and 5 bases from J, leaving 7 bases between. CDR3 length equals 11 residues. Here the CDR3 reads CASSQETEAFF. CDR3 nucleotide sequence: TGTGCCAGCAGCCAAGAGACTGAAGCTTTCTTT.

The V call is TRBV6-1, the J call TRBJ1-2; D is unresolved. This CDR3 has 15 residues. CDR1 is MNHNS and CDR2 is SASEGT in the germline V gene. With 2 bases removed from V and 6 bases from J, the gap between germline ends came to 16 bases. Here the CDR3 DNA reads TGTGCCAGCAGTGAAATTACGAGGATTCAGAATGGCTACACCTTC. Residues: CASSEITRIQNGYTF.

The sample holds a few counts of this clone. One junction end does not reproduce the germline sequence, and a read error may be involved. V is TRBV10-3 and J is TRBJ1-5, with TRBD1 as a possible D gene (6 bases). The CDR3 extends over 14 amino acids. The germline gives CDR1 ENHRY, CDR2 SYGVKD. The CDR3 loop reads CASSDGGGNQPQHF. DNA for the CDR3: TGTGCCAGCAGTGACGGGGGCGGCAATCAGCCCCAGCATTTT.

This clone was counted between two and nine times. The rearrangement joins TRBV7-8 to TRBJ2-3; D is unclear. The germline CDR1 and CDR2 sequences are SGHVS and FQNEAQ. Trimming took 0 bases from V and 10 from J, leaving 8 bases between them. There are 12 residues in the CDR3. The CDR3 nucleotides are TGTGCCAGCAGCTTAGCGGTCGGGCCGCAGTATTTT. It is translated as CASSLAVGPQYF.

The chain joins TRBV30 to TRBJ1-3; D is uncertain. The CDR3 loop spans 13 amino acids. Germline CDR1 GTSNPN, CDR2 SVGIG (reference sequence). In DNA form, the CDR3 reads TGTTCGTACTCGGGCAACTCTGGAAACACCATATATTTT. Amino acid sequence: CSYSGNSGNTIYF. The full variable domain, rest sourced from reference TRBV30 and TRBJ1-3, is SQTIHQWPATLVQPVGSPLSLECTVEGTSNPNLYWYRQAAGRGLQLLFYSVGIGQISSEVPQNLSASRPQDRQFILSSKKLLLSDSGFYLCSYSGNSGNTIYFGEGSWLTVV.

This clone showed up just a few times. The chain joins TRBV5-1 to TRBJ1-2, with 8 bases aligning to TRBD1. This CDR3 region has 12 residues. Germline V CDR1 and CDR2: SGHRS, YFSETQ. J gave up 8 bases and V 7 bases, and 7 bases lay outside the gene matches. The CDR3 reads CASGDRGSGYTF. The CDR3 coding sequence is TGCGCCAGCGGAGACAGGGGAAGCGGCTACACCTTC.

The chain recombines TRBV6-5 with TRBJ1-2; a weak D match, TRBD1 (5 bases). Germline V gives CDR1 MNHEY, CDR2 SVGAGI. The V and J ends lost 5 bases and 5 bases respectively, with 12 bases between them. The CDR3 has 13 residues. The CDR3 here is CASSPGPGYGYTF. CDR3 DNA: TGTGCCAGCAGTCCAGGGCCTGGTTATGGCTACACCTTC.

The rearrangement uses TRBV2 and TRBJ1-6; D is possibly TRBD1 (6 bases). This CDR3 is 16 amino acids long. The germline V gene encodes CDR1 SNHLY and CDR2 FYNNEI. V lost 8 bases to trimming and J lost 0 bases, with 14 bases between them. The CDR3 bases are TGTGCCAGCGGGGGCGCAAGCGTCTCCTATAATTCACCCCTCCACTTT. It yields the protein CASGGASVSYNSPLHF.